This TCR beta chain was sequenced during a study of T-cell memory formation after mild COVID-19. Study summary: The TCR clusters were mostly specific to one donor. General study findings and limits: CD8+ contracting clones occupied EMRA, while CD4+ ones occupied mainly CM and EM. Memory from before infection featured some responding clones, which suggests cross-reactive memory joined.

The authors produced TCR alpha and TCR beta cDNA libraries with sample barcodes and UMIs by 5'RACE using constant-segment primers. TCRdb re-called the 5' RACE reads with MiXCR, one entry per CDR3 protein. The table records roughly 250,000 distinct CDR3 sequences, 15% to 20% of them present only once. V was cut by 7 bases and J by 0 bases, with 6 bases left in between. The CDR3 is 12 residues long. From germline, CDR1 is MNHEY and CDR2 SVGAGI. With regard to this clonotype: What it binds is not known.

The sequence was collected from a man aged 18 to 30 who had mild COVID-19 (a few samples of this study predate the infection). Cell type and time point are not known. Sequencing used PBMCs or a T cell subset sorted from them (not recorded which). The chain couples TRBV6-5 to TRBJ1-1, with D unclear. This chain's CDR3 is CASTDLNTEAFF. For the CDR3, the DNA is TGTGCCAGCACCGACTTGAACACTGAAGCTTTCTTT.